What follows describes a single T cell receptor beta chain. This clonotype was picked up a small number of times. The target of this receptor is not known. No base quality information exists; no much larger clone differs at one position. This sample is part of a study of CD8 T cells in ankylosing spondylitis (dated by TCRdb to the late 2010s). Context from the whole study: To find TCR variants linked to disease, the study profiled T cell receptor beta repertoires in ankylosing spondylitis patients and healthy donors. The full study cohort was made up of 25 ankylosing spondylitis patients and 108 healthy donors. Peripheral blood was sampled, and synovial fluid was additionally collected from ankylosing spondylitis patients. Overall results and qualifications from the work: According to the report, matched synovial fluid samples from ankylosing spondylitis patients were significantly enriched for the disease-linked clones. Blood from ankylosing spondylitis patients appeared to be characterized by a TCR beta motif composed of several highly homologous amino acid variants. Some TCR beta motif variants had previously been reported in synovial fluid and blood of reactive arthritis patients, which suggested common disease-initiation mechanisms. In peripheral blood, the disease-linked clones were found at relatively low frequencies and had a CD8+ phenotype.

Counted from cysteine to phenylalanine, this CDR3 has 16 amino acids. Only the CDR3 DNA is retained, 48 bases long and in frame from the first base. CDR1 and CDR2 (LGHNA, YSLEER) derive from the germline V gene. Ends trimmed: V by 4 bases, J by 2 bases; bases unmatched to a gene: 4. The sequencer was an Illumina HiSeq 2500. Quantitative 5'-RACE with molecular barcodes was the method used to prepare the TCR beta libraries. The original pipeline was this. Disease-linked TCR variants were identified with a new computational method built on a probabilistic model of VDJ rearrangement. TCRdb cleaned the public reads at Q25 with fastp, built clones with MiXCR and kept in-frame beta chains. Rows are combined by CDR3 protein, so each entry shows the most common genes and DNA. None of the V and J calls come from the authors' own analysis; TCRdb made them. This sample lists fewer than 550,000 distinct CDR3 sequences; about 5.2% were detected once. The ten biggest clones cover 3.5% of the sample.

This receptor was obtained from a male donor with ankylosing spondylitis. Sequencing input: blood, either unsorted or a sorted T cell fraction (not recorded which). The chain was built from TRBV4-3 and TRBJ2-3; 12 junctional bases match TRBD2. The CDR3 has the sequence CASSPGLAGTTDTQYF. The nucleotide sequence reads TGCGCCAGCAGCCCAGGACTAGCGGGAACCACAGATACGCAGTATTTT.